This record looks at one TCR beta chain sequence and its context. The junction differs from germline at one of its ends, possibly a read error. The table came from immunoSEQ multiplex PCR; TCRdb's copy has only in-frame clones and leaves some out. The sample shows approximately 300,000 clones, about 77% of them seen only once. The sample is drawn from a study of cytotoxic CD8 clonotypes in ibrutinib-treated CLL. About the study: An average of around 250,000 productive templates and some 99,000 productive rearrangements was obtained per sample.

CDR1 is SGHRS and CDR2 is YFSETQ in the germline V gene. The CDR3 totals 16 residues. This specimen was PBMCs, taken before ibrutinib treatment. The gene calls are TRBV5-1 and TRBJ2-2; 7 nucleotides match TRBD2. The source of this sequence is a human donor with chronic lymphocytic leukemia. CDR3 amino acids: CASRLGGLGKTGELFF. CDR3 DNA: TGCGCCAGCAGGTTGGGTGGACTAGGGAAGACCGGGGAGCTGTTTTTT.